The 4 T cell receptor beta chains below come from one sample, sequenced in a study of vaccination effects on CD4 cells after COVID-19. The method was immunoSEQ multiplex PCR; TCRdb's version includes in-frame clones alone and lacks a portion of them. The sample has roughly 59,000 clones, around 82% seen once; the top ten hold roughly 2%. Antigen specificity for these receptors is unknown. With the ViraFEST assay, the study expanded antigen-specific CD4+ T cells using viral peptide pools, then sequenced them. Scientists isolated CD4+ T cells after a roughly 9-day culture period ended. All participants had two doses of either the BNT162b2 or mRNA-1273 vaccine. This specimen consisted of CD4+ T cells from PBMCs cultured with HCoV-OC43 spike peptides, obtained after COVID-19 vaccination. Stated subset: HCoV-OC43 spike overlapping peptide pool stimulation. The receptors were gathered from a human donor who received a COVID-19 vaccine.

The CDR3, as DNA: TGTGCCAGCAGTTTCCACACCGGGGGCGCTTCCTACGAGCAGTACGTC. It codes for CASSFHTGGASYEQYV. V is TRBV7-2 and J is TRBJ2-7, with D perhaps being TRBD1 or TRBD2 (6 bases each). The germline V gene has CDR1 SGHTA and CDR2 FQGNSA. CDR3 size: 16 residues. Trimming stripped 6 bases from V and 1 base from J, with 19 bases between.

This chain uses TRBV6-4 with TRBJ2-1; 7 bases are a match to TRBD2. The CDR3 contains 13 residues. In germline, CDR1 is MRHNA, CDR2 SNTAGT. V shed 4 bases, J shed 9 bases, and the junction held 6 bases outside the gene matches. For the CDR3, the DNA is TGTGCCAGCAGTGGACTAGCAGGGACTGAGCAGTTCTTC. Encoded protein: CASSGLAGTEQFF.

V usage is TRBV12-3 or TRBV12-4 and J usage is TRBJ1-3, with a possible D match to TRBD1 (5 bases). V lost 5 bases to trimming and J lost 4 bases, with 9 bases between them. This CDR3 contains 13 residues. The CDR3 loop is CASSVRAGNTIYF. CDR3 nucleotide sequence: TGTGCCAGCAGTGTCAGGGCGGGAAACACCATATATTTT.

This clone turned up a few times. This chain uses TRBV7-9 with TRBJ1-2; the D gene is possibly TRBD1 (5 bases). Trimming took off 4 bases at V and 6 bases at J, with 12 bases between the two ends. Germline CDR1 and CDR2: SEHNR and FQNEAQ (reference sequence). The CDR3 is 13 residues long. This CDR3 is CASSSKQADGYTF. CDR3 nucleotides: TGTGCCAGCAGCTCAAAACAGGCGGATGGCTACACCTTC.